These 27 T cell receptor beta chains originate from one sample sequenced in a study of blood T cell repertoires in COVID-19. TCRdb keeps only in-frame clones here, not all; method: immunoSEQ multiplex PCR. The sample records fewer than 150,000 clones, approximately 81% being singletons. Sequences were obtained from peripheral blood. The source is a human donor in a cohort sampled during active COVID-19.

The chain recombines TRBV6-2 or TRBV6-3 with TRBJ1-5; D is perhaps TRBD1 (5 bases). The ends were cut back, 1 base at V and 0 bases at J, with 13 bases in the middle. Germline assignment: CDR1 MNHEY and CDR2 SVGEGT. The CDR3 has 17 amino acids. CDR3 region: CASSYWGRVYSNQPQHF. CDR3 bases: TGTGCCAGCAGTTACTGGGGCAGGGTTTATAGCAATCAGCCCCAGCATTTT.

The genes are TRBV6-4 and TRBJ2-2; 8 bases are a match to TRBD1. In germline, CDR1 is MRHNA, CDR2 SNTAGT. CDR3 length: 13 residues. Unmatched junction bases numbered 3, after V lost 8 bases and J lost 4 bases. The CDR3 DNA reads TGTGCCAGCCGGGACAGGCTCACCGGGGAGCTGTTTTTT. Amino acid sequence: CASRDRLTGELFF.

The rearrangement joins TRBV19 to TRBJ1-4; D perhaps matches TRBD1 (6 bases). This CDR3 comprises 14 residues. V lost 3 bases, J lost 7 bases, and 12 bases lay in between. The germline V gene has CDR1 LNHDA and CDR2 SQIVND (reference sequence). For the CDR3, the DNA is TGTGCCAGTAGTATGGCGGCAGGGGTTGAAAAACTGTTTTTT. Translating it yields CASSMAAGVEKLFF.

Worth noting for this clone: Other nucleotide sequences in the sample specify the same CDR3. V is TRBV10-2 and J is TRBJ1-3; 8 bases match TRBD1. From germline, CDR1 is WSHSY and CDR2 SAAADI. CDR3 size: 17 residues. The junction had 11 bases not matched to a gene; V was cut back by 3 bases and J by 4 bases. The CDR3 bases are TGCGCCAGCAGTGAAGGGACAGGAGGTCTCCGGGGAAACACCATATATTTT. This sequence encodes CASSEGTGGLRGNTIYF.

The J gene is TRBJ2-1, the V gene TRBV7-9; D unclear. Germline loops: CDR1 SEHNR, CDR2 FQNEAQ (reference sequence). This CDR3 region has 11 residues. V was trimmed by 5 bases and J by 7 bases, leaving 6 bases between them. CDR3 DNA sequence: TGTGCCAGCAGCCCACAAAATGAGCAGTTCTTC. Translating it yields CASSPQNEQFF.

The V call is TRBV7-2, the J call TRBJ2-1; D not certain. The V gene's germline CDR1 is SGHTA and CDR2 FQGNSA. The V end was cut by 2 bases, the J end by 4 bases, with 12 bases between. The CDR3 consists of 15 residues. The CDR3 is CASSLYPASYNEQFF. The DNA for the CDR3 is TGTGCCAGCAGCTTATACCCAGCGAGTTACAATGAGCAGTTCTTC.

The CDR3 loop reads CSVEGQDGYTF. CDR3 DNA sequence: TGCAGCGTTGAGGGACAGGATGGCTACACCTTC. The rearrangement uses TRBV29-1 and TRBJ1-2; 8 bases agree with TRBD1. The CDR3 spans 11 residues. Germline CDR1 and CDR2: SQVTM and ANQGSEA. The ends lost 3 bases at V and 6 bases at J; junction bases unmatched: 0.

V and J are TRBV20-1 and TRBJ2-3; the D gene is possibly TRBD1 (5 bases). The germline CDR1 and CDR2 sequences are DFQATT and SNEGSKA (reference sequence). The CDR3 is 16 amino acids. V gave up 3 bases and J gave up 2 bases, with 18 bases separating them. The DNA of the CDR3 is TGCAGTGCTAGTGAGATGGGTGGGGCTAACACAGATACGCAGTATTTT. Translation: CSASEMGGANTDTQYF.

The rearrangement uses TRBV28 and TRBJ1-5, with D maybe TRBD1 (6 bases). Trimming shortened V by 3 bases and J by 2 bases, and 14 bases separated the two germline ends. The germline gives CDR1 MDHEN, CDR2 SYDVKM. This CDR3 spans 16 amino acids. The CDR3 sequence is CASSFLIGGGNQPQHF. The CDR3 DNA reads TGTGCCAGCAGTTTTCTCATTGGGGGCGGCAATCAGCCCCAGCATTTT. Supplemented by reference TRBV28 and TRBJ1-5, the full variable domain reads DVKVTQSSRYLVKRTGEKVFLECVQDMDHENMFWYRQDPGLGLRLIYFSYDVKMKEKGDIPEGYSVSREKKERFSLILESASTNQTSMYLCASSFLIGGGNQPQHFGDGTRLSIL.

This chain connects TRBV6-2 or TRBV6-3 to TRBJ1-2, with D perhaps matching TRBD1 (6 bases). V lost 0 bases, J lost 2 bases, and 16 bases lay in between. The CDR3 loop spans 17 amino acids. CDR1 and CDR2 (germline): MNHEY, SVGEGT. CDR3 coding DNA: TGTGCCAGCAGTTACTCCCTCGGGGGGCCTGCCAACTATGGCTACACCTTC. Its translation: CASSYSLGGPANYGYTF.

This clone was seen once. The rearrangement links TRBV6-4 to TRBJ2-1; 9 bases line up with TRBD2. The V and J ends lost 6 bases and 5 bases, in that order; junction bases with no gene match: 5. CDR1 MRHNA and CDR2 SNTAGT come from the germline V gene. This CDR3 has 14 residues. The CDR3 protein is CASRRAGGHNEQFF. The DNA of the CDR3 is TGTGCCAGCAGGAGAGCGGGGGGTCACAATGAGCAGTTCTTC.

CDR3 region: CASSYDPSGGSDTQYF. CDR3 in DNA: TGTGCCAGCAGCTACGACCCTAGCGGGGGCTCAGATACGCAGTATTTT. The chain links TRBV7-6 to TRBJ2-3, with 10 bases matching TRBD2. CDR1 SGHVS and CDR2 FNYEAQ come from the germline V gene. The CDR3 runs 16 residues. The V gene end was trimmed by 4 bases and the J gene end by 4 bases; junction bases not matched to a gene: 8.

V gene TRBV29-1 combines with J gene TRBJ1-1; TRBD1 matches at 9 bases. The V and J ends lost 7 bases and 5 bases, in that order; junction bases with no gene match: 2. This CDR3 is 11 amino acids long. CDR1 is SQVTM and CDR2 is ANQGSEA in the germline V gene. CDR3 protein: CSGTGATEAFF. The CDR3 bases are TGCAGCGGGACAGGGGCGACTGAAGCTTTCTTT.

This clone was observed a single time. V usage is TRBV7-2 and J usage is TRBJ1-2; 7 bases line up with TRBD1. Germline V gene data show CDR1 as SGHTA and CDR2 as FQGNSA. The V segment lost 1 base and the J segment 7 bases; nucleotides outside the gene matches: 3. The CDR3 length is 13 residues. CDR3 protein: CASSLDRGGGYTF. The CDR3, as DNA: TGTGCCAGCAGCTTAGACAGGGGTGGTGGCTACACCTTC.

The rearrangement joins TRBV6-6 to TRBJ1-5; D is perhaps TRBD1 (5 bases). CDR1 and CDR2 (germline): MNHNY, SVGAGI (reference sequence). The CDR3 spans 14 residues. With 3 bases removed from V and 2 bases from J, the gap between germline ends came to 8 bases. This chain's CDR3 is CASSYIGGNQPQHF. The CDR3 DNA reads TGTGCCAGCAGTTATATAGGGGGCAATCAGCCCCAGCATTTT.

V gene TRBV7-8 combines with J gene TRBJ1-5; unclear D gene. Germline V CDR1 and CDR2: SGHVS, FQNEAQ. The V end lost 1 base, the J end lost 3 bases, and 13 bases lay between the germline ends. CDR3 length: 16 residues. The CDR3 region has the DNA TGTGCCAGCAGCTTAGAATCACCCGAGGTCAATCAGCCCCAGCATTTT. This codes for CASSLESPEVNQPQHF. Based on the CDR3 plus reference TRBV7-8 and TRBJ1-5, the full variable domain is GAGVSQSPRYKVAKRGQDVALRCDPISGHVSLFWYQQALGQGPEFLTYFQNEAQLDKSGLPSDRFFAERPEGSVSTLKIQRTQQEDSAVYLCASSLESPEVNQPQHFGDGTRLSIL.

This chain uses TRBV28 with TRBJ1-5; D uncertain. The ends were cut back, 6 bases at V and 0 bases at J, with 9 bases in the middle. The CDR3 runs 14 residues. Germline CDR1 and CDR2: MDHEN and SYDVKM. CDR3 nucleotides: TGTGCCAGCAGCCCCCTTAATAGCAATCAGCCCCAGCATTTT. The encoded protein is CASSPLNSNQPQHF. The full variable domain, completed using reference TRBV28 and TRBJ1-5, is DVKVTQSSRYLVKRTGEKVFLECVQDMDHENMFWYRQDPGLGLRLIYFSYDVKMKEKGDIPEGYSVSREKKERFSLILESASTNQTSMYLCASSPLNSNQPQHFGDGTRLSIL.

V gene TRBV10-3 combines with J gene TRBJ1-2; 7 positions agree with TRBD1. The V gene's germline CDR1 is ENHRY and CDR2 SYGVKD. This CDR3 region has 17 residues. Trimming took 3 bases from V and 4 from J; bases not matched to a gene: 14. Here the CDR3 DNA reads TGTGCCATCAGTGACCCTCTCGGGGCAGGGGGGTCCTATGGCTACACCTTC. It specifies CAISDPLGAGGSYGYTF.

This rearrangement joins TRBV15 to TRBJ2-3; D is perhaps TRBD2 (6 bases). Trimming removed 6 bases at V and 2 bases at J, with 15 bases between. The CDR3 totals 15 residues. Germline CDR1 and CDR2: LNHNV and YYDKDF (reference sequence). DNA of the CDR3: TGTGCCACCAGGATGCCGGGACTCCTCACAGATACGCAGTATTTT. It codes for CATRMPGLLTDTQYF.

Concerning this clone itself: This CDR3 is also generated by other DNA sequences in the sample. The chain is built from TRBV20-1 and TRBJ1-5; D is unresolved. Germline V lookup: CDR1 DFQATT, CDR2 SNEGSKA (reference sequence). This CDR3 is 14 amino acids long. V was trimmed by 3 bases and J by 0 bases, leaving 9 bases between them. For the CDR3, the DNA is TGCAGTGCTAGTAGCCTTTATAGCAATCAGCCCCAGCATTTT. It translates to CSASSLYSNQPQHF.

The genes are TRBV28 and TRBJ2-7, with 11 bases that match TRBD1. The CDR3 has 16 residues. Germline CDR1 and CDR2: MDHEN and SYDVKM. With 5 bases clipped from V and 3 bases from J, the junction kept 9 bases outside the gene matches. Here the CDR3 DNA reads TGTGCCAGCAGTCAACCGGGACAGGGGGTGGGCTACGAGCAGTACTTC. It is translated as CASSQPGQGVGYEQYF.

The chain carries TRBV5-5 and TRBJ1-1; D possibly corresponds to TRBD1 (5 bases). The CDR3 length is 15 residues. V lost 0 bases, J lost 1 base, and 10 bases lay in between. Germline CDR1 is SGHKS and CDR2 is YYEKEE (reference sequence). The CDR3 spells CASSLAYRTNTEAFF. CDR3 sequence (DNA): TGTGCCAGCAGCTTGGCCTACAGGACGAACACTGAAGCTTTCTTT.

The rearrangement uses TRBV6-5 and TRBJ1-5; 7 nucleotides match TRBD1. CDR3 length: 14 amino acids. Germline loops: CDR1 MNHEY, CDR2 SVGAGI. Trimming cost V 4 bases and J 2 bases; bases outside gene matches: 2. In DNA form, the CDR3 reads TGTGCCAGCAGTTCGGGACAGCGCAATCAGCCCCAGCATTTT. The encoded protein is CASSSGQRNQPQHF.

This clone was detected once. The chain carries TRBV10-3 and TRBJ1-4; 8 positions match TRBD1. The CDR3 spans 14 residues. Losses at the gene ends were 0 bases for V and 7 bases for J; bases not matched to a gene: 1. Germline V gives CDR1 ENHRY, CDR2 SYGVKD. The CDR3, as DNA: TGTGCCATCAGTGAGTCTACAGGGGGTGAAAAACTGTTTTTT. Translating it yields CAISESTGGEKLFF.

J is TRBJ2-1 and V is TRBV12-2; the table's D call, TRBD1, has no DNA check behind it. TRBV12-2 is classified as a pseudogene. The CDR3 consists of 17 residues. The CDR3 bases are TGTGCAAGTCGCTTAGGGGGACACCCTTGCTCCTACAATGAGCAGTTCTTC. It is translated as CASRLGGHPCSYNEQFF.

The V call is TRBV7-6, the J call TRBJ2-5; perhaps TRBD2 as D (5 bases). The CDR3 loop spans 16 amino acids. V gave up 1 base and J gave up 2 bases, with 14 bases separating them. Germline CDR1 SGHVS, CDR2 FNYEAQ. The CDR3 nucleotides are TGTGCCAGCAGCTTAGGACTGGGGAGACCACAAGAGACCCAGTACTTC. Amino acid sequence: CASSLGLGRPQETQYF.

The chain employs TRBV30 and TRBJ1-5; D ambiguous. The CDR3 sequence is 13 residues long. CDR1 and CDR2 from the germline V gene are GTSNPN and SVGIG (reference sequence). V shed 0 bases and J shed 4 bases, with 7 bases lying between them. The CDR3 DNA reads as TGTGCCTGGAGTGTATCGGGGAATCAGCCCCAGCATTTT. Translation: CAWSVSGNQPQHF. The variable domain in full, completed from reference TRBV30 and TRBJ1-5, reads SQTIHQWPATLVQPVGSPLSLECTVEGTSNPNLYWYRQAAGRGLQLLFYSVGIGQISSEVPQNLSASRPQDRQFILSSKKLLLSDSGFYLCAWSVSGNQPQHFGDGTRLSIL.